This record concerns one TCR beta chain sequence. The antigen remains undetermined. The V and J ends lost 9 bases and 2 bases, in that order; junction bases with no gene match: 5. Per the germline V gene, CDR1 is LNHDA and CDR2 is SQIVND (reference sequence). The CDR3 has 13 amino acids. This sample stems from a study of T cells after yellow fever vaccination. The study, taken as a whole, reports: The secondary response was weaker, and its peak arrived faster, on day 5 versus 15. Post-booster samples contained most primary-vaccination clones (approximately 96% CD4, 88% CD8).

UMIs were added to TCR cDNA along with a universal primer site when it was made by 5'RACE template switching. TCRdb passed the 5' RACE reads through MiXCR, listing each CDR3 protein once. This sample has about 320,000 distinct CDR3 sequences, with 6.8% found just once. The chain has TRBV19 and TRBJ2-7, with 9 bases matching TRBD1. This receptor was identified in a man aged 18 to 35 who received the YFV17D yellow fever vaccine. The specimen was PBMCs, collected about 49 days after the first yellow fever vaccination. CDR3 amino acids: CASRDREAYEQYF. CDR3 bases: TGTGCCAGCCGGGACAGGGAAGCCTACGAGCAGTACTTC.